Sequencing of this T cell receptor (beta chain) was carried out in a study of radiation and T cells in renal cell carcinoma. Study-wide results and limits: Without pretreatment biopsies, baseline tumor clonotype presence was undetermined.

Some clones are missing from TCRdb's copy, which holds only in-frame ones; the method was immunoSEQ multiplex PCR. The repertoire consists of roughly 58,000 clones, with more than 60% occurring once and the leading ten covering around 7%. Time point noted: blood 4 weeks post-SBRT, at nephrectomy. As for treatment: 15 Gy SBRT to primary tumor, nephrectomy 4 weeks later. Worth noting for this clone: Its cognate antigen is unknown.

Source: blood, taken from a patient whose treatment included radiotherapy and nephrectomy. This clonotype was obtained from a man aged 60 to 75 with renal cell carcinoma.

The CDR3 protein is CASSPTGTGAFF. Here the CDR3 DNA reads TGTGCCAGCAGTCCAACAGGGACAGGAGCTTTCTTT. The chain uses TRBV7-9 and TRBJ1-1, with TRBD1 matching 8 bases. This CDR3 has 12 residues. V gave up 6 bases and J gave up 10 bases; unmatched junction bases: 7. CDR1 is SEHNR, CDR2 FQNEAQ, per germline (reference sequence).